Listed here are 23 T cell receptor beta chains from one sample, sequenced in a study of blood T cell repertoires in COVID-19. Clones were sequenced by immunoSEQ multiplex PCR, and TCRdb holds only the in-frame ones, with some missing. Of 150,000 to 200,000 clones listed, about 85% are singletons. Sequenced: peripheral blood. The receptors here all came from a human donor with acute or convalescent COVID-19. The donor label of this sample is uncertain.

V and J are TRBV7-9 and TRBJ1-2; TRBD1 matches 8 bases. Germline trimming cut 1 base from V and 6 bases from J; bases unmatched to any gene: 4. Germline CDR1 is SEHNR and CDR2 is FQNEAQ (reference sequence). The CDR3 length is 14 residues. The CDR3 coding sequence is TGTGCCAGCAGCTTAGGGACAGGGAAAAATGGCTACACCTTC. This codes for CASSLGTGKNGYTF. The whole variable domain, filled in from reference TRBV7-9 and TRBJ1-2, reads DTGVSQNPRHKITKRGQNVTFRCDPISEHNRLYWYRQTLGQGPEFLTYFQNEAQLEKSRLLSDRFSAERPKGSFSTLEIQRTEQGDSAMYLCASSLGTGKNGYTFGSGTRLTVV.

This sequence joins TRBV12-5 and TRBJ2-5, with 13 bases fitting TRBD2. V dropped 4 bases and J dropped 2; count of bases not matched to a gene: 4. Per germline, CDR1 LGHNT and CDR2 FRNRAP. The CDR3 extends over 16 amino acids. The CDR3 DNA follows: TGTGCTAGTGGTTCAACTAGCGGGGGGGGGCAAGAGACCCAGTACTTC. The encoded protein is CASGSTSGGGQETQYF. The whole variable domain, filled in from reference TRBV12-5 and TRBJ2-5, reads DARVTQTPRHKVTEMGQEVTMRCQPILGHNTVFWYRQTMMQGLELLAYFRNRAPLDDSGMPKDRFSAEMPDATLATLKIQPSEPRDSAVYFCASGSTSGGGQETQYFGPGTRLLVL.

This clone has a handful of counts. This chain connects TRBV30 to TRBJ1-4, with D hard to call. V was shortened by 0 bases and J by 0 bases, with 8 bases between the two germline ends. The germline V gene has CDR1 GTSNPN and CDR2 SVGIG (reference sequence). There are 15 residues in the CDR3. This CDR3 reads CAWSVTLATNEKLFF. The CDR3 DNA follows: TGTGCCTGGAGTGTAACTCTTGCAACTAATGAAAAACTGTTTTTT.

The gene calls are TRBV5-4 and TRBJ2-1; unclear D gene. The ends were cut back, 1 base at V and 8 bases at J, with 13 bases in the middle. CDR1 and CDR2 (germline): SGHNT, YYREEE (reference sequence). There are 14 residues in the CDR3. CDR3 sequence reads: CASSLNGILDEQFF. The CDR3 DNA follows: TGTGCCAGCAGCTTGAATGGCATTCTGGATGAGCAGTTCTTC.

This chain uses TRBV3-1 (or the pseudogene TRBV3-2) with TRBJ1-5; no definite D call. Looked up from germline, CDR1 is LGHDT and CDR2 is YNNKEL (reference sequence). The CDR3 contains 15 residues. Deletions cut 3 bases from V and 0 bases from J, with 9 bases between. This CDR3 reads CASSQSGYSNQPQHF. The CDR3 nucleotides are TGTGCCAGCAGCCAGTCAGGTTATAGCAATCAGCCCCAGCATTTT.

The chain carries TRBV25-1 and TRBJ2-1, with D tentatively TRBD1 (6 bases). The CDR3 spans 15 residues. Deletions cut 4 bases from V and 6 bases from J, with 16 bases between. The germline V gene has CDR1 MGHDK and CDR2 SYGVNS. CDR3 DNA: TGTGCCAGCAGTGTCGGCAGGGGCGGTCTCAATGAGCAGTTCTTC. The encoded protein is CASSVGRGGLNEQFF.

This chain uses TRBV6-2 or TRBV6-3 with TRBJ2-3; 9 nucleotides align to TRBD2. Germline V gene sequence: CDR1 MNHEY, CDR2 SVGEGT. The CDR3 totals 16 residues. V was clipped by 4 bases and J by 2 bases; unmatched bases: 7. The CDR3 protein is CASSSLAGQPTDTQYF. The CDR3 coding sequence is TGTGCCAGCAGTTCCCTAGCGGGGCAACCCACAGATACGCAGTATTTT.

This chain links TRBV10-3 with TRBJ2-1, with 10 bases aligning to TRBD2. Germline V gene sequence: CDR1 ENHRY, CDR2 SYGVKD. V trimming: 8 bases; J trimming: 3 bases; junction bases outside the gene matches: 7. The CDR3 contains 15 residues. The CDR3 reads CAIRPPSGGYNEQFF. CDR3 coding DNA: TGTGCCATCCGGCCGCCTAGCGGGGGCTACAATGAGCAGTTCTTC.

The J gene is TRBJ1-2, the V gene TRBV7-8, with TRBD1 as a possible D gene (5 bases). CDR1 is SGHVS and CDR2 is FQNEAQ in the germline V gene. The CDR3 extends over 14 amino acids. V was cut by 0 bases and J by 2 bases, with 7 bases left in between. Written as DNA, the CDR3 is TGTGCCAGCAGCTTAGCCCAGGGAAACTATGGCTACACCTTC. Translated: CASSLAQGNYGYTF.

The chain carries TRBV5-6 and TRBJ2-3; the D gene is possibly TRBD2 (6 bases). There are 17 residues in the CDR3. Germline-derived CDR1 and CDR2 are SGHDT and YYEEEE. The germline V and J ends were trimmed by 4 bases and 1 base, with 19 bases remaining between them. CDR3 loop: CASSVFKGRTRTDTQYF. The DNA of the CDR3 is TGTGCCAGCAGCGTCTTCAAGGGGAGGACCCGCACAGATACGCAGTATTTT. Looking up the rest from reference TRBV5-6 and TRBJ2-3 gives the full variable domain: DAGVTQSPTHLIKTRGQQVTLRCSPKSGHDTVSWYQQALGQGPQFIFQYYEEEERQRGNFPDRFSGHQFPNYSSELNVNALLLGDSALYLCASSVFKGRTRTDTQYFGPGTRLTVL.

This sequence joins TRBV19 and TRBJ2-1; D is perhaps TRBD2 (5 bases). Per the germline V gene, CDR1 is LNHDA and CDR2 is SQIVND (reference sequence). V shed 3 bases and J shed 7 bases, with 13 bases lying between them. The CDR3 runs to 14 residues. In DNA form, the CDR3 reads TGTGCCAGTAGTATCGGATCAAGGAGGAATGAGCAGTTCTTC. Translation gives CASSIGSRRNEQFF.

This sequence joins TRBV3-1 (or the pseudogene TRBV3-2) and TRBJ2-2; TRBD2 matches 7 bases. The germline V gene has CDR1 LGHDT and CDR2 YNNKEL (reference sequence). The CDR3 extends over 15 amino acids. V trimming: 6 bases; J trimming: 0 bases; junction bases outside the gene matches: 4. In DNA, the CDR3 is TGTGCCAGCAGGTCTAGCGGAGCGAACACCGGGGAGCTGTTTTTT. Protein sequence: CASRSSGANTGELFF.

The V call is TRBV6-5, the J call TRBJ1-2, with D perhaps TRBD1 (6 bases). Germline assignment: CDR1 MNHEY and CDR2 SVGAGI. The CDR3 runs 13 residues. V lost 6 bases to trimming and J lost 5 bases, with 13 bases between them. CDR3 loop: CASSVDRSYGYTF. The CDR3 DNA follows: TGTGCCAGCAGCGTAGACAGGAGTTATGGCTACACCTTC.

DNA for the CDR3: TGCAGCGTTGTTGTAGATGGCAATCAGCCCCAGCATTTT. Protein product: CSVVVDGNQPQHF. The chain is built from TRBV29-1 and TRBJ1-5, with D uncertain. The CDR3 length is 13 residues. Germline V lookup: CDR1 SQVTM, CDR2 ANQGSEA. Trimming removed 4 bases at V and 2 bases at J, with 9 bases between.

J is TRBJ1-6 and V is TRBV6-5, with D tentatively TRBD1 (5 bases). The CDR3 has 15 residues. CDR1 and CDR2 (germline): MNHEY, SVGAGI. V was pared by 1 base and J by 9 bases, with 13 bases between. In DNA form, the CDR3 reads TGTGCCAGCAGTTACTACGGGGAGGGGAGTTCACCCCTCCACTTT. This translates into CASSYYGEGSSPLHF.

This clone was detected only once. The V and J genes are TRBV6-5 and TRBJ2-4; D not resolved. V was clipped by 8 bases and J by 0 bases, with 11 bases between them. The CDR3 extends over 14 amino acids. The germline gives CDR1 MNHEY, CDR2 SVGAGI. CDR3 residues: CASYSIGAKNIQYF. CDR3 coding DNA: TGTGCCAGCTACTCGATTGGAGCCAAAAACATTCAGTACTTC.

This chain connects TRBV10-3 to TRBJ2-3; 7 bases agree with TRBD2. The trim removed 8 bases at V and 4 bases at J, leaving 3 bases unmatched. This CDR3 has 12 residues. The germline CDR1 and CDR2 sequences are ENHRY and SYGVKD. Here the CDR3 DNA reads TGTGCCATCTCCCGGGAGGCAGATACGCAGTATTTT. Amino acids: CAISREADTQYF.

The CDR3 here is CASSLREGKQPQHF. The CDR3 coding sequence is TGTGCCAGCAGCTTAAGGGAGGGGAAACAGCCCCAGCATTTT. V and J are TRBV7-2 and TRBJ1-5, with D maybe TRBD1 (5 bases). The CDR3 covers 14 residues. Germline CDR1 is SGHTA and CDR2 is FQGNSA. Trimming took 2 bases from V and 7 from J, leaving 12 bases between them. The whole variable domain, remainder taken from reference TRBV7-2 and TRBJ1-5, is GAGVSQSPSNKVTEKGKDVELRCDPISGHTALYWYRQSLGQGLEFLIYFQGNSAPDKSGLPSDRFSAERTGGSVSTLTIQRTQQEDSAVYLCASSLREGKQPQHFGDGTRLSIL.

Regarding this clone: Different DNA sequences within this sample yield the same CDR3. The chain joins TRBV18 to TRBJ1-5; D uncertain. Trimming pared 3 bases from V and 2 bases from J, leaving 5 bases between. There are 13 residues in the CDR3. Looked up from germline, CDR1 is KGHSH and CDR2 is LQKENI. For the CDR3, the DNA is TGTGCCAGCTCACCCGGGGGCAATCAGCCCCAGCATTTT. Translating gives CASSPGGNQPQHF.

CDR3 region: CASSLGRGTKNTGELFF. The CDR3 region has the DNA TGCGCCAGCAGCTTGGGCAGGGGAACTAAGAACACCGGGGAGCTGTTTTTT. The rearrangement joins TRBV5-1 to TRBJ2-2; TRBD1 might be the D (6 bases). The CDR3 covers 17 residues. Germline CDR1 SGHRS, CDR2 YFSETQ. The V gene lost 0 bases and the J gene lost 1 base, with 13 bases spanning the gap.

This chain links TRBV27 with TRBJ1-4; TRBD1 matches at 11 bases. The germline V gene has CDR1 MNHEY and CDR2 SMNVEV (reference sequence). The trim removed 1 base at V and 15 bases at J, leaving 13 bases unmatched. There are 16 residues in the CDR3. The CDR3 here is CASSLWSGTGGEKLFF. The CDR3 nucleotides read TGTGCCAGCAGTTTATGGTCCGGGACAGGGGGTGAGAAATTGTTTTTT. The variable domain in full, with the rest retrieved from reference TRBV27 and TRBJ1-4, is EAQVTQNPRYLITVTGKKLTVTCSQNMNHEYMSWYRQDPGLGLRQIYYSMNVEVTDKGDVPEGYKVSRKEKRNFPLILESPSPNQTSLYFCASSLWSGTGGEKLFFGSGTQLSVL.

This clone was found a few times. The genes are TRBV3-1 (or the pseudogene TRBV3-2) and TRBJ2-2; 8 nucleotides align to TRBD1. The CDR3 totals 15 residues. J gave up 5 bases and V 4 bases, and 6 bases lay outside the gene matches. CDR1 is LGHDT and CDR2 is YNNKEL in the germline V gene (reference sequence). The chain's CDR3 is CASSPRDRTTGELFF. The CDR3, as DNA: TGTGCCAGCAGCCCCCGGGACAGGACGACCGGGGAGCTGTTTTTT.

The chain recombines TRBV29-1 with TRBJ1-2; no clear D gene. The V gene's germline CDR1 is SQVTM and CDR2 ANQGSEA. CDR3 length: 14 amino acids. Trimming pared 3 bases from V and 0 bases from J, leaving 11 bases between. CDR3 in amino acids: CSVDSRSANYGYTF. The CDR3 DNA sequence: TGCAGCGTTGATTCCCGCTCAGCTAACTATGGCTACACCTTC.